This T cell receptor (beta chain) stems from a study of blood T cell repertoires in COVID-19 (dated by TCRdb to 2019 to 2021). Looking at the study overall: Collaborator samples came from the United States, Italy and Spain and covered acute and convalescent phases of COVID-19. The samples were drawn from the first 160 participants of the ongoing ImmuneRACE study and from about 1,200 subjects provided by 6 global collaborators. Nearly every sample came with metadata listing a de-identified subject ID, COVID-19 status, age in years and sex. The repertoires were released in a freely available public database intended as a resource for research on the immune response to SARS-CoV-2. Where available, HLA class I and class II types were obtained from metadata supplied by the sample provider rather than from assay-based typing. The material from the prospective study consisted of cDNA or gDNA derived from T cells, B-cell-depleted T cells, or PBMCs. The dataset comprised deeply sampled blood TCRbeta repertoires from subjects exposed to, actively infected with, or recovered from COVID-19.

About this clone: No cognate antigen has been identified for it. Base quality data are lacking; no much larger clone is found one base away.

The study at large found these results: Clinical and demographic metadata were provided uncurated, with the amount varying by source and participant.

Participants in the prospective study were enrolled through a virtual design, were aged roughly 18 to 100 years, and lived in 24 United States geographic areas. Cohort assignment in the prospective study relied on participant-reported clinical history from a screening survey and a study questionnaire. ImmuneRACE Cohort 3 recovered participants were defined by two consecutive negative NP/OP PCR tests, healthcare professional clearance, or symptom resolution. Mobile phlebotomists in the prospective study collected whole blood, serum and a nasopharyngeal or oropharyngeal swab from every participant. Participants in the prospective study had the option to provide additional blood draws and questionnaires over a roughly 2-month period. Prospective study blood samples were shipped either frozen or at room temperature before DNA extraction. The immunoSEQ Assay, a bias-controlled multiplex PCR, was used to amplify TCRbeta CDR3 regions from genomic DNA. The original methods were these. The number of nucleated cells in each sample was estimated by amplification of reference gene primers within the assay. Sequence reads were collapsed and filtered to measure the absolute abundance of every unique TCRbeta CDR3 rearrangement. For each sample, productive Simpson clonality was calculated by taking the square root of Simpson's diversity index across productive rearrangements. The source is immuneACCESS, and TCRdb retained only in-frame sequences with V and J called. Part of the clones is not carried over; for the studies checked, unresolved V genes explain less than half of this, and the remainder is unexplained. The V and J calls and clone size come from that table; D and trimming were worked out from the DNA. A total of 200,000 to 250,000 clones appear in this sample, approximately 90% of them only once. 11% of the sample goes to the ten largest clones.

From its cysteine to its phenylalanine, the CDR3 spans 15 amino acids. Of all the DNA, just the CDR3 is kept, 45 bases in frame from base 1. At the junction V is shortened by 4 bases and J by 3 bases, with 13 bases in between. The germline V gene provides CDR1 MNHEY and CDR2 SVGAGI. Material: PBMCs or T cells enriched from blood (not recorded which). The receptor was isolated from a man aged 25-40 years who had recovered from COVID-19. This receptor chain uses TRBV6-5 and TRBJ2-4, and TRBD2 may be the D gene, going by 6 matching bases. At the DNA level, the sequence is TGTGCCAGCAGTTTCGGAGGGATGGGCAAAAACATTCAGTACTTC. The translation is CASSFGGMGKNIQYF.